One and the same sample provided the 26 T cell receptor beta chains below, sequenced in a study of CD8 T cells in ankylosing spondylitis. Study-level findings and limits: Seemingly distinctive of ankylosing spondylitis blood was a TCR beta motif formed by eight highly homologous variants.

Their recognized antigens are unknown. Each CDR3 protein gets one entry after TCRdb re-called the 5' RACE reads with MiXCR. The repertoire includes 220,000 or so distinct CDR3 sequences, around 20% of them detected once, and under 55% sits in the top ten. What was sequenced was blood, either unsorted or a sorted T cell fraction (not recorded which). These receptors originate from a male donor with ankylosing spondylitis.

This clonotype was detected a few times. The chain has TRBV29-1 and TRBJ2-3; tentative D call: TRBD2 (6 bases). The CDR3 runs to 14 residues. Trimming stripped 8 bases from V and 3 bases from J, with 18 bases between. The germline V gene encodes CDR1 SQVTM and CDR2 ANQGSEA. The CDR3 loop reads CSSAGGRTTDTQYF. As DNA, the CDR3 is TGCAGCTCCGCCGGAGGGAGGACGACAGATACGCAGTATTTT.

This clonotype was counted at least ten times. CDR3 loop: CASSPSQGAGLEQYF. CDR3 bases: TGTGCCAGCAGTCCCTCACAAGGGGCCGGTCTCGAGCAGTACTTC. V is TRBV9 and J is TRBJ2-7; D may be TRBD1 (5 bases). V gave up 5 bases and J gave up 6 bases, with 21 bases separating them. Germline CDR1 SGDLS, CDR2 YYNGEE. This CDR3 comprises 15 residues.

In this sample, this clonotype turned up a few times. CDR3 region: CASSLRYRGPFYEQYF. Written as DNA, the CDR3 is TGTGCCAGCAGTTTAAGGTACAGGGGGCCGTTTTACGAGCAGTACTTC. This chain joins TRBV28 and TRBJ2-7; 9 nucleotides agree with TRBD1. V lost 2 bases to trimming and J lost 4 bases; unmatched junction nucleotides: 9. This CDR3 contains 16 residues. Germline V CDR1 and CDR2: MDHEN, SYDVKM.

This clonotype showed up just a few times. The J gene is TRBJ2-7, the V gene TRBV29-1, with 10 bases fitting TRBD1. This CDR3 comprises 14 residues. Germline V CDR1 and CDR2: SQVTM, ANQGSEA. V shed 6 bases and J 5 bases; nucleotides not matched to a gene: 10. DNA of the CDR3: TGCAGCGTGGACGGGACAGGGGTAGAAAACGAGCAGTACTTC. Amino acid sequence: CSVDGTGVENEQYF.

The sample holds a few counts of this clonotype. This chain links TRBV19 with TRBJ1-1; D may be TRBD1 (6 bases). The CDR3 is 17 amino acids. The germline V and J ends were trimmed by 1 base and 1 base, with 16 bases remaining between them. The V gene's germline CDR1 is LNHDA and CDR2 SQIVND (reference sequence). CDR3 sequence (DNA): TGTGCCAGTAGTATAGCCTACCAGGGCAGGGGGAACACTGAAGCTTTCTTT. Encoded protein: CASSIAYQGRGNTEAFF. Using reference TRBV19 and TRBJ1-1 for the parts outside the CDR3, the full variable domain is DGGITQSPKYLFRKEGQNVTLSCEQNLNHDAMYWYRQDPGQGLRLIYYSQIVNDFQKGDIAEGYSVSREKKESFPLTVTSAQKNPTAFYLCASSIAYQGRGNTEAFFGQGTRLTVV.

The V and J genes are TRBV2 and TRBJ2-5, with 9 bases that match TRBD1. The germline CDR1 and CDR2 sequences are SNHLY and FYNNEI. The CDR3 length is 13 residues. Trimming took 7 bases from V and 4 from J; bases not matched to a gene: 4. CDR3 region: CASTSDRGETQYF. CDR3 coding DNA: TGTGCCAGCACCTCGGACAGGGGAGAGACCCAGTACTTC.

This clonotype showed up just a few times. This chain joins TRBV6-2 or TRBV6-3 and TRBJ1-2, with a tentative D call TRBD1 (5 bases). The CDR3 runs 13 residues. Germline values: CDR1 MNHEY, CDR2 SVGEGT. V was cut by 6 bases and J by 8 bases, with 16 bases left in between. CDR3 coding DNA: TGTGCCAGCAGCTCCGGACATCGGGAAGGCTACACCTTC. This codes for CASSSGHREGYTF.

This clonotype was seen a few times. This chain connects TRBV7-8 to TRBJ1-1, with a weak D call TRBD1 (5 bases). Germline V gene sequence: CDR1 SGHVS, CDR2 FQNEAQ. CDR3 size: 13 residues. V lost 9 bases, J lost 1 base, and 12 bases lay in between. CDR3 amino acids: CASRTTANTEAFF. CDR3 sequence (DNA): TGTGCCAGTCGTACGACAGCGAACACTGAAGCTTTCTTT.

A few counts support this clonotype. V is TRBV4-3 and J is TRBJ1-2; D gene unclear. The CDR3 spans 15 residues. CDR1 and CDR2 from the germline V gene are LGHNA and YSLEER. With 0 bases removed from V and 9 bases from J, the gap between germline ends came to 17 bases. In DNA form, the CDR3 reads TGCGCCAGCAGCCAAGATCGAGCCCTCTTTGGGAGCTACACCTTC. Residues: CASSQDRALFGSYTF.

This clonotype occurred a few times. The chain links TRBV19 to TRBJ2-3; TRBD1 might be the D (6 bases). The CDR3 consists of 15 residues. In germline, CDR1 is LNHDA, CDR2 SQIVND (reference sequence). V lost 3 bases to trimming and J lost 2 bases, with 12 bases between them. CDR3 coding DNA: TGTGCCAGTAGTATTCTTTCAGGGGCCACAGATACGCAGTATTTT. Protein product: CASSILSGATDTQYF.

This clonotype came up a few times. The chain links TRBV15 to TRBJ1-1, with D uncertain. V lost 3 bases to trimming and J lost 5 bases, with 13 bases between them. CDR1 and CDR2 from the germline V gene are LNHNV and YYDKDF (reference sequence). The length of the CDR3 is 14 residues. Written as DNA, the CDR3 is TGTGCCACCAGCAGGGGAAGATTGGGGACTGAAGCTTTCTTT. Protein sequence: CATSRGRLGTEAFF.

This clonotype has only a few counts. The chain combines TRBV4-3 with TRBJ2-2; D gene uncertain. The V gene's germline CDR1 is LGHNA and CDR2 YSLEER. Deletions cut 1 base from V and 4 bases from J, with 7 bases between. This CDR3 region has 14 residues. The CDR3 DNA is TGCGCCAGCAGCCAAGGCAGGTCCACCGGGGAGCTGTTTTTT. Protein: CASSQGRSTGELFF.

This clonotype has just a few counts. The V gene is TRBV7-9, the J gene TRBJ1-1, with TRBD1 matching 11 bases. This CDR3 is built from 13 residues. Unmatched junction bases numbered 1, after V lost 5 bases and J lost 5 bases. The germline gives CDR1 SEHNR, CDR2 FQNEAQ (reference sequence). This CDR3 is CASSGTGGTEAFF. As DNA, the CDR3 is TGTGCCAGCAGCGGGACAGGGGGGACTGAAGCTTTCTTT. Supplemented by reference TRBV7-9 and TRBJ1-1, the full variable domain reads DTGVSQNPRHKITKRGQNVTFRCDPISEHNRLYWYRQTLGQGPEFLTYFQNEAQLEKSRLLSDRFSAERPKGSFSTLEIQRTEQGDSAMYLCASSGTGGTEAFFGQGTRLTVV.

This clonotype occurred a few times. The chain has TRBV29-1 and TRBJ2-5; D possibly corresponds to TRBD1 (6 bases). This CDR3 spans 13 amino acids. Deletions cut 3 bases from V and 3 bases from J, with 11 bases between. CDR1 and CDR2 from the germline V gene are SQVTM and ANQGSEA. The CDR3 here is CSVDEDSEETQYF. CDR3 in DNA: TGCAGCGTTGATGAGGACAGTGAAGAGACCCAGTACTTC.

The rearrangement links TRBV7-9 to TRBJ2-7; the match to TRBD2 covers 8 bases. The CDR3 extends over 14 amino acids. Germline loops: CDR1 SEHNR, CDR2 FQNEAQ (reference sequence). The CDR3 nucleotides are TGTACTACGACGGACGGGAGGGCCACCTACGAGCAGTACTTC. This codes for CTTTDGRATYEQYF.

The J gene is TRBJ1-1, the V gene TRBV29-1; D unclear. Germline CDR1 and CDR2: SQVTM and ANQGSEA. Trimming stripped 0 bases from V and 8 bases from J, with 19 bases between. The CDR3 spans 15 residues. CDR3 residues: CSVEDLLSGDSEAFF. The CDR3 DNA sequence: TGCAGCGTTGAAGATCTTTTGTCCGGGGATTCCGAAGCTTTCTTT.

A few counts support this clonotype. CDR3 sequence: CASSTGTGVDLDTQYF. CDR3 nucleotides: TGTGCCAGCAGCACGGGGACAGGGGTTGATTTGGATACGCAGTATTTT. The chain has TRBV7-9 and TRBJ2-3; 10 positions agree with TRBD1. V gave up 5 bases and J gave up 6 bases; unmatched junction bases: 11. CDR3 length: 16 residues. Germline loops: CDR1 SEHNR, CDR2 FQNEAQ (reference sequence).

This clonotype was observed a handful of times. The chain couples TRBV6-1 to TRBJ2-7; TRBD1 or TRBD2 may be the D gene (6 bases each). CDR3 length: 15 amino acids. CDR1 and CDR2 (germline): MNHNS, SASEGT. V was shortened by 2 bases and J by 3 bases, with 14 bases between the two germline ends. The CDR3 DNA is TGTGCCAGCAGTGAAAGGGGGGTCAGCATCTACGAGCAGTACTTC. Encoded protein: CASSERGVSIYEQYF.

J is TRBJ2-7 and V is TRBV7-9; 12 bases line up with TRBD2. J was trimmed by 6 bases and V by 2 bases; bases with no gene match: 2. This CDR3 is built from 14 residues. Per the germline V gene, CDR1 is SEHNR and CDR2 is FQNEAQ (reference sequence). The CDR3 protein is CASSLPSGRGEQYF. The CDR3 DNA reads TGTGCCAGCAGCTTACCTAGCGGGAGGGGCGAGCAGTACTTC.

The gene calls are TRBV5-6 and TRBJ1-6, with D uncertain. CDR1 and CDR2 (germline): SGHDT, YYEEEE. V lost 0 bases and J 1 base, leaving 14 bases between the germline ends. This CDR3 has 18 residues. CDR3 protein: CASSLVPGVGSYNSPLHF. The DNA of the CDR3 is TGTGCCAGCAGCTTGGTTCCGGGAGTAGGATCCTATAATTCACCCCTCCACTTT. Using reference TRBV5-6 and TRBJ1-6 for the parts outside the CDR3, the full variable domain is DAGVTQSPTHLIKTRGQQVTLRCSPKSGHDTVSWYQQALGQGPQFIFQYYEEEERQRGNFPDRFSGHQFPNYSSELNVNALLLGDSALYLCASSLVPGVGSYNSPLHFGNGTRLTVT.

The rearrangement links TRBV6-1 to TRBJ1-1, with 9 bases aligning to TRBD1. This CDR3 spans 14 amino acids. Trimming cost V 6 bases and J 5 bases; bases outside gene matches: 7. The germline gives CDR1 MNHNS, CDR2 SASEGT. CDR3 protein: CASRKGQGGTEAFF. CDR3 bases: TGTGCCAGCAGGAAGGGACAGGGAGGTACTGAAGCTTTCTTT.

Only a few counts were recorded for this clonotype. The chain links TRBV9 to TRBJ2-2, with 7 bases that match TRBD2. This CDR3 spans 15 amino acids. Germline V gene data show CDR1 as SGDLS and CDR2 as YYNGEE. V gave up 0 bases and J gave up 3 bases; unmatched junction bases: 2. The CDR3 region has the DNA TGTGCCAGCAGCGTAGTGGCGGGAGACACCGGGGAGCTGTTTTTT. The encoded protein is CASSVVAGDTGELFF.

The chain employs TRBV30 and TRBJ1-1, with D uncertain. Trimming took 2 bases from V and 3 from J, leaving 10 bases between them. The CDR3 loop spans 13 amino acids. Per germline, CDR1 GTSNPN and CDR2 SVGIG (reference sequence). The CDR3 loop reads CAWSTDGYTEAFF. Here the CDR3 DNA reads TGTGCCTGGAGTACGGACGGATACACTGAAGCTTTCTTT.

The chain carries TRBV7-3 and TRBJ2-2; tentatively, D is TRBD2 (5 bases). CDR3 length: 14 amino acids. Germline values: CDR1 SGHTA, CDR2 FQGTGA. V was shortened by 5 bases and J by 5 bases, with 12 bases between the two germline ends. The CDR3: CASSPVGGTGELFF. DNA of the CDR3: TGTGCCAGCAGCCCGGTCGGCGGGACCGGGGAGCTGTTTTTT.

The CDR3 is CASRDRFQETQYF. CDR3 DNA: TGTGCCAGCAGAGACAGGTTCCAAGAGACCCAGTACTTC. The chain combines TRBV27 with TRBJ2-5; TRBD1 might be the D (6 bases). The CDR3 sequence is 13 residues long. The germline CDR1 and CDR2 sequences are MNHEY and SMNVEV (reference sequence). Trimming removed 6 bases from V and 1 base from J, with 9 bases in between.

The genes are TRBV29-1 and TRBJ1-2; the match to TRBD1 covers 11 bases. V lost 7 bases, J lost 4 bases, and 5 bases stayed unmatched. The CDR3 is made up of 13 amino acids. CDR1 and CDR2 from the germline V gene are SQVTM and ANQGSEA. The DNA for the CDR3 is TGCAGCGCGGAAGGACAGGGGGCCTATGGCTACACCTTC. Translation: CSAEGQGAYGYTF.